This entry lists 32 T cell receptor beta chains sequenced from one sample in a study of quantifying T cell responses using KT2 cells. Study-level background: RNA was reverse transcribed with TCR alpha and beta constant-region primers.

An oligo carrying a UMI was ligated to the cDNA 3' end. The first PCR ran around 4 cycles with an equimolar RC1.1 and RC1.2 beta primer mix. MiXCR, run by TCRdb on the UMI-ligation and nested PCR reads, gives a single entry per CDR3 protein. The sample shows roughly 51,000 distinct CDR3 sequences, 9% to 15% of them seen only once. Sample: PBMCs spiked with cells of the T cell clone KT2. The receptors were sampled from a human donor.

The V gene is TRBV6-2 or TRBV6-3, the J gene TRBJ1-5; no definite D call. Germline V gives CDR1 MNHEY, CDR2 SVGEGT. V was trimmed by 6 bases and J by 0 bases, leaving 6 bases between them. CDR3 size: 13 residues. Here the CDR3 reads CASSHLSNQPQHF. In DNA, the CDR3 is TGTGCCAGCAGCCACCTTAGCAATCAGCCCCAGCATTTT.

This rearrangement joins TRBV15 to TRBJ1-3; no definite D call. In germline, CDR1 is LNHNV, CDR2 YYDKDF (reference sequence). There are 13 residues in the CDR3. Trimming pared 2 bases from V and 4 bases from J, leaving 6 bases between. This chain's CDR3 is CATSRPSGNTIYF. As DNA, the CDR3 is TGTGCCACCAGCAGACCGTCAGGAAACACCATATATTTT. The variable domain in full, completed from reference TRBV15 and TRBJ1-3, reads DAMVIQNPRYQVTQFGKPVTLSCSQTLNHNVMYWYQQKSSQAPKLLFHYYDKDFNNEADTPDNFQSRRPNTSFCFLDIRSPGLGDTAMYLCATSRPSGNTIYFGEGSWLTVV.

The chain carries TRBV19 and TRBJ2-1; possible D gene TRBD2, 7 bases. Between the trimmed V and J ends, which lost 2 bases and 5 bases, there was a span of 13 bases. This CDR3 contains 15 residues. Germline V lookup: CDR1 LNHDA, CDR2 SQIVND (reference sequence). The DNA for the CDR3 is TGTGCCAGTAGTATATCCAGCGGGGACAACAATGAGCAGTTCTTC. Translated, it gives CASSISSGDNNEQFF.

This clonotype was seen at least ten times. The genes are TRBV29-1 and TRBJ2-1; D gene ambiguous. Trimming took off 2 bases at V and 5 bases at J, with 4 bases between the two ends. The CDR3 length is 11 residues. Germline V gene lookup returns CDR1 SQVTM and CDR2 ANQGSEA. The CDR3 is CSVEPDNEQFF. The CDR3 nucleotides read TGCAGCGTTGAACCCGACAATGAGCAGTTCTTC.

This clonotype was counted between two and nine times. The chain links TRBV20-1 to TRBJ1-5; 7 bases line up with TRBD1. The germline V gene encodes CDR1 DFQATT and CDR2 SNEGSKA (reference sequence). The CDR3 spans 15 residues. V shed 2 bases and J 1 base; nucleotides not matched to a gene: 5. This CDR3 reads CSARKTGWSNQPQHF. As DNA, the CDR3 is TGCAGTGCTAGAAAGACAGGGTGGAGCAATCAGCCCCAGCATTTT.

This clonotype showed up many times. This rearrangement joins TRBV7-9 to TRBJ1-1; no definite D call. The ends were cut back, 1 base at V and 2 bases at J, with 11 bases in the middle. The CDR3 contains 15 residues. Germline values: CDR1 SEHNR, CDR2 FQNEAQ (reference sequence). The CDR3 loop is CASSLDPPANTEAFF. CDR3 coding DNA: TGTGCCAGCAGCTTAGATCCCCCAGCCAACACTGAAGCTTTCTTT.

This clonotype was seen a handful of times. The chain has TRBV21-1 and TRBJ2-7; TRBD2 is the table's D call and was not checked against the DNA. TRBV21-1 is a recognized pseudogene. This CDR3 contains 13 residues. The CDR3 nucleotides read TGTGCCTGCGTACCGCGGGGGGCCTACGAGCAGTACTTC. Amino acids: CACVPRGAYEQYF.

At least ten counts were recorded for this clonotype. The chain recombines TRBV4-1 with TRBJ2-1; D is unresolved. Germline V gene lookup returns CDR1 MGHRA and CDR2 YSYEKL. The V gene lost 1 base and the J gene lost 1 base, with 17 bases spanning the gap. The length of the CDR3 is 18 residues. CDR3 bases: TGCGCCAGCAGCCAAGTTGATATGGGATTTTCGTCCTACAATGAGCAGTTCTTC. Amino acid sequence: CASSQVDMGFSSYNEQFF.

The V call is TRBV20-1, the J call TRBJ1-5; D may be TRBD1 (5 bases). This CDR3 is built from 16 residues. The germline gives CDR1 DFQATT, CDR2 SNEGSKA (reference sequence). The ends were cut back, 0 bases at V and 5 bases at J, with 17 bases in the middle. The CDR3 nucleotides read TGCAGTGCTAGAGACTTTGGGGCGGTTGGCGATCAGCCCCAGCATTTT. Protein sequence: CSARDFGAVGDQPQHF.

The rearrangement links TRBV19 to TRBJ1-4, with 8 positions matching TRBD1. This CDR3 spans 15 amino acids. The V and J ends lost 4 bases and 7 bases, in that order; junction bases with no gene match: 8. CDR1 is LNHDA, CDR2 SQIVND, per germline (reference sequence). The DNA of the CDR3 is TGTGCCAGTAGTAACCAGGGGGCTCCCTTTGAAAAACTGTTTTTT. Translated: CASSNQGAPFEKLFF. The complete variable domain, with remaining parts taken from reference TRBV19 and TRBJ1-4, reads DGGITQSPKYLFRKEGQNVTLSCEQNLNHDAMYWYRQDPGQGLRLIYYSQIVNDFQKGDIAEGYSVSREKKESFPLTVTSAQKNPTAFYLCASSNQGAPFEKLFFGSGTQLSVL.

This clonotype was found many times. The chain has TRBV7-2 and TRBJ2-7; possible D gene TRBD2, 5 bases. The CDR3 sequence is 18 residues long. CDR1 is SGHTA, CDR2 FQGNSA, per germline. The V end lost 4 bases, the J end lost 0 bases, and 22 bases lay between the germline ends. CDR3 in DNA: TGTGCCAGCAGCTCCCAAGCTCCTAGCTTCATTTACTCCTACGAGCAGTACTTC. Amino acids: CASSSQAPSFIYSYEQYF.

This clonotype was counted many times. The chain links TRBV28 to TRBJ2-5; D ambiguous. The CDR3 extends over 12 amino acids. Between the trimmed V and J ends, which lost 6 bases and 4 bases, there was a span of 9 bases. Germline lookup yields CDR1 MDHEN and CDR2 SYDVKM. This chain's CDR3 is CASSSLGETQYF. CDR3 nucleotides: TGTGCCAGCAGCAGCTTAGGAGAGACCCAGTACTTC. Based on the CDR3 plus reference TRBV28 and TRBJ2-5, the full variable domain is DVKVTQSSRYLVKRTGEKVFLECVQDMDHENMFWYRQDPGLGLRLIYFSYDVKMKEKGDIPEGYSVSREKKERFSLILESASTNQTSMYLCASSSLGETQYFGPGTRLLVL.

This clonotype was detected only a few times. The rearrangement uses TRBV6-5 and TRBJ2-7; TRBD1 aligns across 9 bases. The trim removed 6 bases at V and 4 bases at J, leaving 10 bases unmatched. CDR1 MNHEY and CDR2 SVGAGI come from the germline V gene. The length of the CDR3 is 15 residues. The CDR3 region is CASRQLTGGSYEQYF. The CDR3 coding sequence is TGTGCCAGCAGACAACTGACAGGGGGTAGTTACGAGCAGTACTTC.

Only a few counts were recorded for this clonotype. The rearrangement links TRBV7-9 to TRBJ2-5; possibly TRBD1 for D (6 bases). Germline CDR1 reads SEHNR; CDR2 reads FQNEAQ (reference sequence). V was cut by 7 bases and J by 3 bases, with 27 bases left in between. The CDR3 runs 18 residues. Here the CDR3 DNA reads TGTGCCAGCATCCTTAAACTGGTTGAGAGGACAGAGAAAGAGACCCAGTACTTC. Translating it yields CASILKLVERTEKETQYF.

This clonotype was seen ten or more times. This rearrangement joins TRBV6-5 to TRBJ1-1; D is uncertain. The V gene lost 0 bases and the J gene lost 5 bases, with 13 bases spanning the gap. The CDR3 has 15 amino acids. Germline assignment: CDR1 MNHEY and CDR2 SVGAGI. The CDR3 reads CASSYSTGVGTEAFF. For the CDR3, the DNA is TGTGCCAGCAGTTACTCGACCGGGGTAGGGACTGAAGCTTTCTTT.

This clonotype was seen repeatedly, ten times or more. This rearrangement joins TRBV28 to TRBJ1-3; D gene unclear. The CDR3 loop spans 15 amino acids. Germline V gene sequence: CDR1 MDHEN, CDR2 SYDVKM. V dropped 2 bases and J dropped 4 bases, with 12 bases sitting between them. The CDR3 sequence: CASSLRLGSGNTIYF. The CDR3 nucleotides are TGTGCCAGCAGTTTAAGGTTAGGTTCCGGAAACACCATATATTTT. Full variable domain (remainder filled in from reference TRBV28 and TRBJ1-3): DVKVTQSSRYLVKRTGEKVFLECVQDMDHENMFWYRQDPGLGLRLIYFSYDVKMKEKGDIPEGYSVSREKKERFSLILESASTNQTSMYLCASSLRLGSGNTIYFGEGSWLTVV.

V is TRBV3-1 and J is TRBJ2-2; 10 bases line up with TRBD2. V shed 1 base, J shed 1 base, and the junction held 0 bases outside the gene matches. The CDR3 consists of 16 residues. Germline CDR1 and CDR2: LGHDT and YNNKEL (reference sequence). This CDR3 reads CASSQGLAGNTGELFF. CDR3 sequence (DNA): TGTGCCAGCAGCCAAGGACTAGCGGGGAACACCGGGGAGCTGTTTTTT.

This clonotype was counted many times. The chain recombines TRBV7-9 with TRBJ1-1, with 7 bases lining up with TRBD1. Looked up from germline, CDR1 is SEHNR and CDR2 is FQNEAQ (reference sequence). Trimming removed 5 bases from V and 1 base from J; junction bases left unmatched: 7. There are 15 residues in the CDR3. The CDR3 coding sequence is TGTGCCAGCAGCCCGTGGACAGGACCGAACACTGAAGCTTTCTTT. Protein sequence: CASSPWTGPNTEAFF.

This clonotype was seen many times. The chain has TRBV2 and TRBJ2-5; D may be TRBD2 (5 bases). Trimming shortened V by 4 bases and J by 1 base, and 16 bases separated the two germline ends. CDR3 length equals 16 residues. Per germline, CDR1 SNHLY and CDR2 FYNNEI. The CDR3 DNA reads as TGTGCCAGCAGTGCGACGGCTAGCAGCGTCCAAGAGACCCAGTACTTC. Protein sequence: CASSATASSVQETQYF.

This clonotype was counted between two and nine times. The V and J genes are TRBV9 and TRBJ1-2; 9 bases line up with TRBD1. The V segment lost 6 bases and the J segment 9 bases; nucleotides outside the gene matches: 9. Germline V CDR1 and CDR2: SGDLS, YYNGEE. The CDR3 is made up of 13 amino acids. The CDR3 loop reads CASKGTGFDSYTF. Written as DNA, the CDR3 is TGTGCCAGCAAGGGGACAGGGTTCGACAGCTACACCTTC.

The sample holds a few counts of this clonotype. This chain uses TRBV7-9 with TRBJ2-4; D might be TRBD1 (5 bases). V was trimmed by 3 bases and J by 4 bases, leaving 10 bases between them. The CDR3 runs to 14 residues. Germline CDR1 is SEHNR and CDR2 is FQNEAQ (reference sequence). The CDR3 DNA reads as TGTGCCAGCAGCTTTGGGGCAGGAAAAAACATTCAGTACTTC. Translated, it gives CASSFGAGKNIQYF.

This CDR3 reads CASSPGLSTGELFF. CDR3 DNA: TGTGCCAGCAGCCCCGGATTAAGCACCGGGGAGCTGTTTTTT. V is TRBV2 and J is TRBJ2-2, with D hard to call. V lost 6 bases to trimming and J lost 4 bases, with 12 bases between them. Germline V gene sequence: CDR1 SNHLY, CDR2 FYNNEI. This CDR3 has 14 residues.

This clonotype was observed a handful of times. The chain joins TRBV12-3 or TRBV12-4 to TRBJ1-2, with 7 bases that match TRBD1. CDR3 size: 16 residues. The trim removed 3 bases at V and 3 bases at J, leaving 10 bases unmatched. In DNA, the CDR3 is TGTGCCAGCAGTTTTCAGAGACAGGGTGACTACTATGGCTACACCTTC. Translation gives CASSFQRQGDYYGYTF.

This clonotype was recorded many times. The chain uses TRBV20-1 and TRBJ2-3, with D perhaps matching TRBD2 (5 bases). This CDR3 has 16 residues. The germline V and J ends were trimmed by 0 bases and 2 bases, with 15 bases remaining between them. Germline CDR1 and CDR2: DFQATT and SNEGSKA (reference sequence). CDR3 sequence reads: CSARDQRRQDTDTQYF. The CDR3 bases are TGCAGTGCTAGAGATCAGAGGAGGCAGGACACAGATACGCAGTATTTT.

Only a few counts were recorded for this clonotype. The chain carries TRBV5-4 and TRBJ2-3; tentatively, D is TRBD2 (5 bases). The CDR3 consists of 13 residues. CDR1 is SGHNT and CDR2 is YYREEE in the germline V gene (reference sequence). Between the trimmed V and J ends, which lost 4 bases and 3 bases, there was a span of 9 bases. The CDR3, as DNA: TGTGCCAGCAGCCCGGAGGTAACAGATACGCAGTATTTT. Residues: CASSPEVTDTQYF. Based on the CDR3 plus reference TRBV5-4 and TRBJ2-3, the full variable domain is ETGVTQSPTHLIKTRGQQVTLRCSSQSGHNTVSWYQQALGQGPQFIFQYYREEENGRGNFPPRFSGLQFPNYSSELNVNALELDDSALYLCASSPEVTDTQYFGPGTRLTVL.

This clonotype was observed many times. The rearrangement uses TRBV12-3 or TRBV12-4 and TRBJ1-5, with 11 bases aligning to TRBD1. The V and J ends lost 4 bases and 7 bases, in that order; junction bases with no gene match: 6. This CDR3 region has 15 residues. The CDR3 region has the DNA TGTGCCAGCAGTTCGGGACAGGGGGTAGGGCAGCCCCAGCATTTT. It yields the protein CASSSGQGVGQPQHF.

J is TRBJ2-1 and V is TRBV15, with TRBD1 as a possible D gene (5 bases). The CDR3 loop spans 15 amino acids. Germline lookup yields CDR1 LNHNV and CDR2 YYDKDF (reference sequence). The V end lost 0 bases, the J end lost 2 bases, and 8 bases lay between the germline ends. The CDR3 DNA sequence: TGTGCCACCAGCAGAGATTCCAGGGCCTACAATGAGCAGTTCTTC. Its translation is CATSRDSRAYNEQFF.

This clonotype was recorded a few times. This sequence joins TRBV2 and TRBJ2-7; 11 nucleotides match TRBD2. V dropped 6 bases and J dropped 6; count of bases not matched to a gene: 7. CDR1 is SNHLY, CDR2 FYNNEI, per germline. CDR3 size: 14 residues. The CDR3 nucleotides read TGTGCCAGCAGACAACTAGCGGGAGAAAGCGAGCAGTACTTC. It is translated as CASRQLAGESEQYF.

This clonotype has just a few counts. The rearrangement joins TRBV6-1 to TRBJ2-2, with 7 bases fitting TRBD2. This CDR3 is 15 amino acids long. Germline V lookup: CDR1 MNHNS, CDR2 SASEGT. V lost 8 bases to trimming and J lost 5 bases; unmatched junction nucleotides: 11. The CDR3 reads CASVWEGLGTGELFF. For the CDR3, the DNA is TGTGCCAGCGTTTGGGAGGGCCTGGGAACCGGGGAGCTGTTTTTT.

J is TRBJ1-5 and V is TRBV4-1; tentative D call: TRBD1 (6 bases). The V and J ends lost 4 bases and 1 base respectively, with 14 bases between them. This CDR3 comprises 16 residues. Germline CDR1 and CDR2: MGHRA and YSYEKL. The CDR3 bases are TGCGCCAGCAGCCCTAGACAGGCGGGGAGCAATCAGCCCCAGCATTTT. This encodes CASSPRQAGSNQPQHF.

The CDR3 coding sequence is TGTGCCAGCAGCCGCGTTAGCTACGAGCAGTACTTC. This encodes CASSRVSYEQYF. This chain joins TRBV6-1 and TRBJ2-7; D unclear. Germline V CDR1 and CDR2: MNHNS, SASEGT. The length of the CDR3 is 12 residues. V was clipped by 6 bases and J by 3 bases, with 9 bases between them.

The chain uses TRBV5-6 and TRBJ2-7; TRBD1 matches 7 bases. The CDR3 sequence is 15 residues long. Trimming at V came to 4 bases and at J to 2 bases, leaving 9 bases not matched to a gene. Germline assignment: CDR1 SGHDT and CDR2 YYEEEE. DNA for the CDR3: TGTGCCAGCAGCATGATTACAGGGGTAGCCTACGAGCAGTACTTC. As protein: CASSMITGVAYEQYF.